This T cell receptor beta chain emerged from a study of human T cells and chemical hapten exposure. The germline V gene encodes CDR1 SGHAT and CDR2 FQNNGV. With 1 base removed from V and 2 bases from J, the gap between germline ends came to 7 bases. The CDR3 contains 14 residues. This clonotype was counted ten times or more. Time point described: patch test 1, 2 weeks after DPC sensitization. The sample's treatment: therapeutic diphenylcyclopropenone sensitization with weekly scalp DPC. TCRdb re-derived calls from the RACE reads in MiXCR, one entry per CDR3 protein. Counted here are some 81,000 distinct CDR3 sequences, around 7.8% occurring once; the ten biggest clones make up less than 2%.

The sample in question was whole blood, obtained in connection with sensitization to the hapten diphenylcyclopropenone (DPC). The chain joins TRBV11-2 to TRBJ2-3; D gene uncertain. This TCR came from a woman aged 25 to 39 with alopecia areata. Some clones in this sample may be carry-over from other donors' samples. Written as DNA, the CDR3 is TGTGCCAGCAGCTTAGCCCTTCTCACAGATACGCAGTATTTT. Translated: CASSLALLTDTQYF.